One and the same sample provided the 11 T cell receptor beta chains below, sequenced in a study of blood T cells in healthy people across ages. A second PCR, run for about 6 to 11 cycles, used a sample-barcoded 5' primer plus a J-beta primer mix. TCRdb called the 5' RACE reads again in MiXCR, with one record for every CDR3 protein. Of about 1.8 million distinct CDR3 sequences detected, roughly 49% appear once; the ten largest clones hold about 2.1%. The specimen sequenced was blood. All receptors come from a woman aged 40 to 49 in good health.

Notes on this clonotype: One junction end disagrees with the germline gene, perhaps due to a read error. This chain links TRBV20-1 with TRBJ2-1; 11 bases map to TRBD1. The germline V gene has CDR1 DFQATT and CDR2 SNEGSKA (reference sequence). The CDR3 sequence is 15 residues long. DNA of the CDR3: TGCAGCCAGTCGGGGACAGGGGGTTCCTACAATGGGCAGTTCTTC. Protein: CSQSGTGGSYNGQFF.

The chain uses TRBV12-5 and TRBJ2-7; 12 bases agree with TRBD2. The end of the DNA is better explained by TRBJ2-5, so the J call may be wrong. The V gene's germline CDR1 is LGHNT and CDR2 FRNRAP. This CDR3 contains 16 residues. The CDR3 DNA is TGTGCTAGTGGTTTGGTAACTAGCGGGGGGCAAGAGACCCAGTACTTC. It specifies CASGLVTSGGQETQYF.

There are many counts of this clonotype. V and J are TRBV6-6 and TRBJ2-5, with 7 bases fitting TRBD1. Germline lookup yields CDR1 MNHNY and CDR2 SVGAGI (reference sequence). The V and J ends lost 1 base and 4 bases, in that order; junction bases with no gene match: 3. The CDR3 has 14 amino acids. CDR3 nucleotides: TGTGCCAGCAGTTACTTACAGGGGTCAGAGACCCAGTACTTC. Translating it yields CASSYLQGSETQYF.

This clonotype was seen a few times. The chain uses TRBV7-9 and TRBJ2-1; possibly TRBD1 or TRBD2 for D (5 bases each). V dropped 7 bases and J dropped 5 bases, with 15 bases sitting between them. The CDR3 runs to 14 residues. The germline V gene encodes CDR1 SEHNR and CDR2 FQNEAQ (reference sequence). CDR3 region: CASTAQGEDNEQFF. The CDR3 bases are TGTGCCAGCACGGCGCAGGGAGAGGACAATGAGCAGTTCTTC.

In this sample, this clonotype turned up a few times. This chain links TRBV6-6 with TRBJ1-2; possibly TRBD1 for D (6 bases). The CDR3 is made up of 15 amino acids. The ends were cut back, 2 bases at V and 3 bases at J, with 13 bases in the middle. Germline CDR1 and CDR2: MNHNY and SVGAGI (reference sequence). For the CDR3, the DNA is TGTGCCAGCAGTTACCCTCCGGCAGGGGACTATGGCTACACCTTC. Its protein product is CASSYPPAGDYGYTF.

The chain combines TRBV7-9 with TRBJ2-6; 12 bases match TRBD1. The ends lost 5 bases at V and 0 bases at J; junction bases unmatched: 8. Germline values: CDR1 SEHNR, CDR2 FQNEAQ (reference sequence). There are 19 residues in the CDR3. The CDR3 DNA reads TGTGCCAGCAGCGCTGGGACAGGGGGCGCACGCTCTGGGGCCAACGTCCTGACTTTC. Amino acid sequence: CASSAGTGGARSGANVLTF.

The V and J genes are TRBV29-1 and TRBJ2-2; D uncertain. V shed 0 bases and J shed 1 base, with 6 bases lying between them. The CDR3 totals 14 residues. The germline V gene encodes CDR1 SQVTM and CDR2 ANQGSEA. CDR3 bases: TGCAGCGTTGAAGATGCGAGGAACACCGGGGAGCTGTTTTTT. This codes for CSVEDARNTGELFF.

The V gene is TRBV28, the J gene TRBJ2-2, with 8 bases aligning to TRBD2. Germline V gene data show CDR1 as MDHEN and CDR2 as SYDVKM. The V and J ends lost 6 bases and 5 bases, in that order; junction bases with no gene match: 17. CDR3 size: 18 residues. CDR3 residues: CASSLAQSGGAGTGELFF. CDR3 DNA sequence: TGTGCCAGCAGCCTGGCCCAATCCGGGGGGGCCGGAACCGGGGAGCTGTTTTTT.

This clonotype was observed a few times. This rearrangement joins TRBV20-1 to TRBJ2-1, with D perhaps TRBD2 (7 bases). CDR1 and CDR2 (germline): DFQATT, SNEGSKA (reference sequence). The CDR3 is 15 amino acids. V dropped 1 base and J dropped 0 bases, with 10 bases sitting between them. In DNA form, the CDR3 reads TGCAGTGCTAGAGGTGCGGGGGCCTCCTACAATGAGCAGTTCTTC. Amino acids: CSARGAGASYNEQFF.

This chain uses TRBV6-5 with TRBJ1-1; D not resolved. V lost 2 bases, J lost 4 bases, and 11 bases lay in between. Germline assignment: CDR1 MNHEY and CDR2 SVGAGI. The CDR3 is made up of 14 amino acids. The CDR3 sequence is CASSYDGPGTEAFF. The CDR3 coding sequence is TGTGCCAGCAGTTACGATGGCCCGGGCACTGAAGCTTTCTTT.

The chain has TRBV12-3 or TRBV12-4 and TRBJ2-7, with D tentatively TRBD2 (6 bases). Trimming stripped 3 bases from V and 6 bases from J, with 12 bases between. CDR3 length: 13 amino acids. The CDR3 here is CASSFILGGEQYF. In DNA, the CDR3 is TGTGCCAGCAGTTTTATCCTGGGGGGCGAGCAGTACTTC.